The sequence of this T cell receptor beta chain was determined in a study of T cell responses to AZD1222 COVID-19 vaccine. The study's findings and limits: The study found vaccine-associated CD4 TCRs spanning spike, dominant at 160-218 and 743-854.

Trimming removed 5 bases from V and 5 bases from J, with 15 bases in between. The V gene's germline CDR1 is SEHNR and CDR2 FQNEAQ (reference sequence). This CDR3 has 14 residues. Concerning this clone: Its antigen is unknown.

Some clones are missing from TCRdb's copy, which holds only in-frame ones; the method was immunoSEQ multiplex PCR. The sample lists 150,000 to 170,000 clones, under 95% occurring once. Sequenced material: peripheral blood, taken on day 0 of AZD1222 vaccination. The chain has TRBV7-9 and TRBJ2-5, with D possibly matching TRBD2 (5 bases). The sequence came from an adult in good health. The CDR3 spells CASSLLAGGETQYF. CDR3 DNA sequence: TGTGCCAGCAGCCTCCTGGCGGGTGGGGAGACCCAGTACTTC. The full variable domain, in which reference TRBV7-9 and TRBJ2-5 provide the parts outside the CDR3, is DTGVSQNPRHKITKRGQNVTFRCDPISEHNRLYWYRQTLGQGPEFLTYFQNEAQLEKSRLLSDRFSAERPKGSFSTLEIQRTEQGDSAMYLCASSLLAGGETQYFGPGTRLLVL.